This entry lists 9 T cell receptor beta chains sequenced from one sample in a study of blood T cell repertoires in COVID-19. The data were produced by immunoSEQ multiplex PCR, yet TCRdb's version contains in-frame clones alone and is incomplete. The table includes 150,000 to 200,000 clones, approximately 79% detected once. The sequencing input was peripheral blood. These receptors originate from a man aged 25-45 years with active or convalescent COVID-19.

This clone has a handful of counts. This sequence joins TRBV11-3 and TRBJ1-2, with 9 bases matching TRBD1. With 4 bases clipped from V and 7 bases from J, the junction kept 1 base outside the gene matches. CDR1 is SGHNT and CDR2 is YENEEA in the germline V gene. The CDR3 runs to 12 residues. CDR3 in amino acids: CASSSDRGGYTF. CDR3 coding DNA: TGTGCCAGCAGCTCGGACAGGGGTGGCTACACCTTC.

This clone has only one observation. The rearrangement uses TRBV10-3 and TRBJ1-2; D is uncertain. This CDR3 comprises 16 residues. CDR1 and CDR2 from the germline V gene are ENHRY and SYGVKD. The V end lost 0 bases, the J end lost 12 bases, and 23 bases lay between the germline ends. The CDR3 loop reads CAISESRRLGSPSNTF. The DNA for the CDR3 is TGTGCCATCAGTGAGTCGAGGAGGCTCGGGTCTCCTTCGAACACCTTC.

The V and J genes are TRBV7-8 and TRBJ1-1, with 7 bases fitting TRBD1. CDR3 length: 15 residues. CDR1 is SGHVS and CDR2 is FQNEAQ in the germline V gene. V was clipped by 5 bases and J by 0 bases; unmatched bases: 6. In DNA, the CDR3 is TGTGCCAGCAGCCTTGAGACAGGGATGAACACTGAAGCTTTCTTT. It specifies CASSLETGMNTEAFF.

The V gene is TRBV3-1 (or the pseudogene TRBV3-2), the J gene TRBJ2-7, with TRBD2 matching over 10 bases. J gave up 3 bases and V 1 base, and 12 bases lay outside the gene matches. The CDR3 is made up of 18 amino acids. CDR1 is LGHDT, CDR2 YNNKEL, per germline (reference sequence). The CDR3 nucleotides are TGTGCCAGCAGCCAAGGCGATCCGTGGTCTAGCGGGAGCTACGAGCAGTACTTC. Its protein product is CASSQGDPWSSGSYEQYF.

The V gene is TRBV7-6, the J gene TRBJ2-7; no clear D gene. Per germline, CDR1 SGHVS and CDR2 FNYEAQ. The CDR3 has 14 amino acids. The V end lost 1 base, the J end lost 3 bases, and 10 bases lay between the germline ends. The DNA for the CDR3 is TGTGCCAGCAGCTTAGGCCCGACATTCTACGAGCAGTACGTC. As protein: CASSLGPTFYEQYV.

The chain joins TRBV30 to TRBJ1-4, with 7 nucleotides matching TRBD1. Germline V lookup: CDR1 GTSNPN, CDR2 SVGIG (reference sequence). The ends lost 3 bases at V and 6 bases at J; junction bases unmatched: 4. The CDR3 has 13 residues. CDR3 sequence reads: CAWRWRGHEKLFF. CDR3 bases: TGTGCCTGGAGGTGGAGGGGGCATGAAAAACTGTTTTTT.

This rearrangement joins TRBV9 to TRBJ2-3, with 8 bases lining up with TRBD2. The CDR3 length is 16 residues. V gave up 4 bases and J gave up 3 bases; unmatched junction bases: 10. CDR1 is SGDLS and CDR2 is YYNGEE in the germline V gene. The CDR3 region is CASSRLASGSTDTQYF. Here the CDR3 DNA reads TGTGCCAGCAGCAGACTTGCAAGCGGGAGTACAGATACGCAGTATTTT.

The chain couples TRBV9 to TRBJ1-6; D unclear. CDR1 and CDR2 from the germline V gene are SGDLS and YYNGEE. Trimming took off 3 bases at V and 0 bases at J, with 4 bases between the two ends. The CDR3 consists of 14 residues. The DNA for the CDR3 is TGTGCCAGCAGCGCCAGCTCCTATAATTCACCCCTCCACTTT. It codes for CASSASSYNSPLHF.

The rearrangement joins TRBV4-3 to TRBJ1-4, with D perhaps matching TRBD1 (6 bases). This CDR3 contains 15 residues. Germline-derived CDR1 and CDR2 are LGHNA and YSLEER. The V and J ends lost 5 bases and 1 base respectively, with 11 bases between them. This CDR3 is CASSDLRGTNEKLFF. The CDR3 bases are TGCGCCAGCAGCGACCTCAGGGGAACTAATGAAAAACTGTTTTTT.